This TCR beta chain was documented in a study of OX40 agonist ivuxolimab in advanced cancers. Study as a whole: All patients had ivuxolimab intravenously every 2 weeks at 0.01 to 10 mg/kg. Patients receiving dose escalation had hepatocellular carcinoma, melanoma, renal cell or head and neck cancer. At 65% to 90% male, the cohort had a mean age of around 56 years, ranging from about 20 to 90.

Clones were read by immunoSEQ multiplex PCR, and TCRdb kept only the in-frame ones, dropping some. The sample yields about 80,000 clones, around nine tenths seen once. Deletions cut 3 bases from V and 6 bases from J, with 12 bases between. Per the germline V gene, CDR1 is SGHTA and CDR2 is FQGTGA. This CDR3 has 14 residues. On this clone itself: What it binds is unknown.

Study results and limitations: Compared with CD4+, CD8+ T cells on average had more expanded clones.

The sequenced sample was CD4+ or CD8+ T cells sorted from blood, obtained in a trial of the OX40 agonist ivuxolimab. This receptor was taken from an adult with an advanced solid tumor such as melanoma, head and neck, liver or kidney cancer. The V gene is TRBV7-3, the J gene TRBJ2-1; TRBD2 is a possible D gene (5 bases). DNA of the CDR3: TGTGCCAGCAGCTTCCCGGGGTCTACCAATGAGCAGTTCTTC. Its protein product is CASSFPGSTNEQFF.